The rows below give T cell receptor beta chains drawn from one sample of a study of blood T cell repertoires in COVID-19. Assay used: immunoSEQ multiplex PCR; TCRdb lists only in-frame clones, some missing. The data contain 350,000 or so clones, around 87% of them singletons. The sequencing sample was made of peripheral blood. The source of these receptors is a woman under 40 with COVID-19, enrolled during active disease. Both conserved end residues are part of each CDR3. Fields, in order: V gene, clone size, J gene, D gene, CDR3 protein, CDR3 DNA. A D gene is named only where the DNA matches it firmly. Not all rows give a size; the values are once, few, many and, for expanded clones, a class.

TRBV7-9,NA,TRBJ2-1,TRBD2,CASSSMRTSGRARYNEQFF,TGTGCCAGCAGCTCCATGAGGACTAGCGGGAGGGCGCGTTACAATGAGCAGTTCTTC
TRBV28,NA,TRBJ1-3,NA,CASSLQGLSGNTIYF,TGTGCCAGCAGTTTGCAGGGACTCTCTGGAAACACCATATATTTT
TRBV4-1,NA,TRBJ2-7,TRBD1,CASSQEQGAYEQYF,TGCGCCAGCAGCCAAGAACAGGGGGCTTACGAGCAGTACTTC
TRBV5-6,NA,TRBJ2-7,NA,CASKEGRTTYEQYF,TGTGCCAGCAAAGAAGGGCGGACAACCTACGAGCAGTACTTC
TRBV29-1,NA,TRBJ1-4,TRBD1,CSVEGTGNEKLFF,TGCAGCGTTGAGGGGACAGGCAATGAAAAACTGTTTTTT
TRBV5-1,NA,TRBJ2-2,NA,CASSFTVTGELFF,TGCGCCAGCAGCTTTACAGTAACCGGGGAGCTGTTTTTT
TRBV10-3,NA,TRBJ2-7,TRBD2,CASAGIAGDEQYF,TGTGCCAGCGCCGGGATAGCGGGAGACGAGCAGTACTTC
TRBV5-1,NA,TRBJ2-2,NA,CASSHPIQRDTGELFF,TGCGCCAGCAGCCACCCTATACAGCGGGACACCGGGGAGCTGTTTTTT
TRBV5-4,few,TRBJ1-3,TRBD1,CASSLTRTGSGNTIYF,TGTGCCAGCAGCTTGACCCGGACAGGGTCTGGAAACACCATATATTTT
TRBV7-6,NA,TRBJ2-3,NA,CASSLADGRVDTQYF,TGTGCCAGCAGCTTAGCAGATGGCAGGGTAGATACGCAGTATTTT